These T cell receptor beta chains were read from a single sample in a study of T cells in Graves' hyperthyroidism and ophthalmopathy. Using its own MiXCR run on the multiplex PCR reads, TCRdb lists one record per CDR3 protein. The table includes about 640,000 distinct CDR3 sequences, less than 25% detected once. Sample: blood. All receptors come from a man aged 25 to 45 with Graves' ophthalmopathy. CDR3s include the opening cysteine and the closing phenylalanine or tryptophan. D genes are given only for firm matches. The size of a clone is reported for some rows only, either as once, few or many, or as a class for expanded clones.

j_call	v_call	clone_size	d_call	cdr3_nt	cdr3_aa
TRBJ2-7	TRBV5-1	many	NA	TGCGCCAGCAGCTCCGGCGGGCCCGAGCAGTACTTC	CASSSGGPEQYF
TRBJ2-6	TRBV2	NA	NA	TGTGCCAGCAGACCGGGCCTAGTGGGGCCCGGGGCCAACGTCCTGACTTTC	CASRPGLVGPGANVLTF
TRBJ2-7	TRBV20-1	NA	TRBD2	TGCAGTGCTGTTGAGCGGGAGTCTTTCTACGAGCAGTACTTC	CSAVERESFYEQYF
TRBJ2-7	TRBV12-3/TRBV12-4	NA	TRBD2	TGTGCCAGCAGTTTAGAGGGGGGGACTAGCGGGATCTACGAGCAGTACTTC	CASSLEGGTSGIYEQYF
TRBJ2-5	TRBV7-2	few	NA	TGTGCCAGCAGCGCAAGCCGGGCCTTGAAAGAGACCCAGTACTTC	CASSASRALKETQYF
TRBJ2-5	TRBV5-1	few	NA	TGCGCCAGCAGCATGACAGTCTCCCAAGAGACCCAGTACTTC	CASSMTVSQETQYF
TRBJ1-2	TRBV7-8	NA	NA	TGTGCCAGCAGCTTCCTCGGAGGGACCAACTATGGCCACACCTTC	CASSFLGGTNYGHTF
TRBJ2-5	TRBV6-1	NA	TRBD2	TGTGCCAGCAGAGACAGCGGGGGTAGTACCCAGTACTTC	CASRDSGGSTQYF
TRBJ2-7	TRBV7-9	many	NA	TGTGCCAGCAGCTTAGCTGAAGGACTGAGCTCCTACGAGCAGTACTTC	CASSLAEGLSSYEQYF
TRBJ1-1	TRBV30	many	NA	TGTGCCTGGGAAACTGGTGCTGAAGCTTTCTTT	CAWETGAEAFF
TRBJ2-5	TRBV28	many	NA	TGTGCCAGCAGTCTTGAGTGGGACACTCAAGAGACCCAGTACTTC	CASSLEWDTQETQYF
TRBJ1-5	TRBV29-1	NA	NA	TGCAGCGTTGTCAGTGATAGCAATCAGCCCCAGCATTTT	CSVVSDSNQPQHF
TRBJ2-7	TRBV20-1	many	NA	TGCAGTGCTAGAGATAGTCGCCTCTCCTACGAGCAGTACTTC	CSARDSRLSYEQYF
TRBJ2-7	TRBV27	NA	TRBD2	TGTGCCAGCAGGTCTAGCGGATTAGCCTACGAGCAGTACTTC	CASRSSGLAYEQYF
TRBJ2-3	TRBV5-5	few	NA	TGTGCCAGCAGCGGCCCGGGGAGTACCACGGTGGATACGCAGTATTTT	CASSGPGSTTVDTQYF
TRBJ2-7	TRBV20-1	NA	TRBD2	TGCAGTGCTCTAGCGGAAACAACCCCCGAGCAGTACTTC	CSALAETTPEQYF
TRBJ2-7	TRBV12-3/TRBV12-4	many	TRBD2	TGTGCCAGCAGTTCGGGACTAGCTACCTACGAGCAGTACTTC	CASSSGLATYEQYF
TRBJ2-7	TRBV10-3	many	TRBD1	TGTGCCATCAGTGAGCAAAGGACAGGATTATCCTACGAGCAGTACTTC	CAISEQRTGLSYEQYF
TRBJ2-7	TRBV27	NA	TRBD1	TGTGCCAGCAGTTACAGGGGGCGGTCGGGAGAGCAGTACTTC	CASSYRGRSGEQYF
TRBJ2-2	TRBV28	NA	NA	TGTGCCAGCAGTGGGGCCTTTGCCGACACCGGGGAGCTGTTTTTT	CASSGAFADTGELFF